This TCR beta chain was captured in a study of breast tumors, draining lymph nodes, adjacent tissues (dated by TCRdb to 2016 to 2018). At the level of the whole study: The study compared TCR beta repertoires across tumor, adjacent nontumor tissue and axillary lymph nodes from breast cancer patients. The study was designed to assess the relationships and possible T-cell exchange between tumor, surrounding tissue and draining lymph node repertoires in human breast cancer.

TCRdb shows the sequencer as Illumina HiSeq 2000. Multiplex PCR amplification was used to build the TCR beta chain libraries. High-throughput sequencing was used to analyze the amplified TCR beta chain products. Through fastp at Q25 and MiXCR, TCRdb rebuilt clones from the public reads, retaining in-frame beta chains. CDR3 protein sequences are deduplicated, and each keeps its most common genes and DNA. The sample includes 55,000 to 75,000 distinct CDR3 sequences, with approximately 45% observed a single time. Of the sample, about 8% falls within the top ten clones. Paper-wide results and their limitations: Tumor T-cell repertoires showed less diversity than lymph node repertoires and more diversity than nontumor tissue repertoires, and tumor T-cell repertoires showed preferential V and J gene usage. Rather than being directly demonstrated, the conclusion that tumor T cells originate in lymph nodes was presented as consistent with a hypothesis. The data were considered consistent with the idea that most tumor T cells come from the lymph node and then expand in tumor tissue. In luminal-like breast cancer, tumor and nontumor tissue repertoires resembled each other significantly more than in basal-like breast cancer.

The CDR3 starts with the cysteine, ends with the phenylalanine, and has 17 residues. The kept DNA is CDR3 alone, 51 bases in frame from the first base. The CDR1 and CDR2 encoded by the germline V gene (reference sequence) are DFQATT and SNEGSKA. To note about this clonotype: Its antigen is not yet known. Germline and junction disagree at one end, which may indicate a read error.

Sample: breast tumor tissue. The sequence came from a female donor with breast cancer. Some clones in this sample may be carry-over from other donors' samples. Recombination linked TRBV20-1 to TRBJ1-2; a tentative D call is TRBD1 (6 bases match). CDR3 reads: CSVRDFGPDRRDYGYTF. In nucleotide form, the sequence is TGCAGTGTTAGAGATTTTGGCCCCGACAGGAGAGACTATGGCTACACCTTC.